These 26 T cell receptor beta chains originate from one sample sequenced in a study of tumor-infiltrating lymphocytes in primary liver carcinoma. From 450 to 600 ng total RNA, TCR beta cDNA was generated with a primer in the constant region. Libraries of TCR beta came from three nested multiplex PCR rounds with slightly modified ARM-PCR. The first two PCR rounds used TRBV1-TRBV30 primers with a Cbeta primer, approximately 9 cycles each. One entry per CDR3 protein results from TCRdb running MiXCR on the multiplex PCR reads. The sample has 100,000 or so distinct CDR3 sequences; 55% to 70% are singletons. Bulk tissue was left unsorted, and RNA and DNA were co-extracted from roughly 20-30 mg of it. Material: liver tumor tissue from sampling region 5. Subset: tumor region T5, tumor centre. The receptor source for this set is an older woman with primary liver carcinoma and hepatitis B virus infection.

About this clonotype: Germline and junction disagree at one end, which may indicate a read error. The chain employs TRBV11-2 and TRBJ2-1; unclear D gene. This CDR3 has 13 residues. Germline V lookup: CDR1 SGHAT, CDR2 FQNNGV. This CDR3 reads CASVRQRNNEQFF. The CDR3 DNA is TGTGCCAGCGTCCGCCAACGAAACAATGAGCAATTCTTC.

This clonotype was seen a few times. A read error may explain this, as a much larger clone is one base away. The genes are TRBV12-3 or TRBV12-4 and TRBJ2-2; tentatively, D is TRBD2 (6 bases). The CDR3 covers 14 residues. The DNA of the CDR3 is TGTGCCAGCAGTCTACTCAAGAACACCGGGGGGCTGTTTTTT. This encodes CASSLLKNTGGLFF.

Of note for this clonotype: A much bigger clone sits one base away, suggesting this may be a read error. The rearrangement uses TRBV5-1 and TRBJ2-7, with 8 bases aligning to TRBD1. Per germline, CDR1 SGHRS and CDR2 YFSETQ. The CDR3 consists of 15 residues. The CDR3: CASNLDRVYSYEQYF. DNA for the CDR3: TGCGCCAGCAACTTGGACAGGGTATACTCCTACGAGCAGTACTTC. Combining the CDR3 with reference TRBV5-1 and TRBJ2-7 gives the whole variable domain KAGVTQTPRYLIKTRGQQVTLSCSPISGHRSVSWYQQTPGQGLQFLFEYFSETQRNKGNFPGRFSGRQFSNSRSEMNVSTLELGDSALYLCASNLDRVYSYEQYFGPGTRLTVT.

This clonotype was recorded a few times. The chain links TRBV28 to TRBJ2-7; D perhaps matches TRBD1 (6 bases). The CDR3 consists of 14 residues. The germline V gene has CDR1 MDHEN and CDR2 SYDVKM. The V and J ends lost 6 bases and 0 bases respectively, with 12 bases between them. This CDR3 is CASSRRQVSYEQYF. CDR3 in DNA: TGTGCCAGCAGCCGACGACAGGTCTCCTACGAGCAGTACTTC. Supplemented by reference TRBV28 and TRBJ2-7, the full variable domain reads DVKVTQSSRYLVKRTGEKVFLECVQDMDHENMFWYRQDPGLGLRLIYFSYDVKMKEKGDIPEGYSVSREKKERFSLILESASTNQTSMYLCASSRRQVSYEQYFGPGTRLTVT.

The chain employs TRBV29-1 and TRBJ1-1; 11 bases fit TRBD1. In germline, CDR1 is SQVTM, CDR2 ANQGSEA. This CDR3 region has 13 residues. CDR3: CCVEGTGGGEAFF. For the CDR3, the DNA is TGCTGTGTTGAGGGGACAGGGGGGGGTGAAGCTTTCTTT. Full variable domain (missing parts from reference TRBV29-1 and TRBJ1-1): SAVISQKPSRDICQRGTSLTIQCQVDSQVTMMFWYRQQPGQSLTLIATANQGSEATYESGFVIDKFPISRPNLTFSTLTVSNMSPEDSSIYLCCVEGTGGGEAFFGQGTRLTVV.

Of note for this clonotype: The junction does not match germline at one end; this may be a read error. The chain carries TRBV11-3 and TRBJ2-4; 14 nucleotides match TRBD2. Germline CDR1 SGHNT, CDR2 YENEEA. The CDR3 length is 18 residues. In DNA form, the CDR3 reads TGCGCCAGCAGGCCGGCCCGACTAGCGGGAGGGCGGGAAAACATTCAGTACTTC. Its protein product is CASRPARLAGGRENIQYF.

This clonotype was seen a single time. An end of the junction does not agree with germline; a read error may underlie this. V and J are TRBV6-1 and TRBJ2-1, with TRBD2 matching 11 bases. The CDR3 covers 16 residues. CDR1 and CDR2 (germline): MNHNS, SASEGT. CDR3 in DNA: TGTGCCAACAGTAAGAAAATAGCGGGAGGGTCTGATGAGCAGTTCTTC. It translates to CANSKKIAGGSDEQFF.

This clonotype was seen repeatedly, ten times or more. The chain uses TRBV28 and TRBJ1-2; 8 bases map to TRBD1. V lost 8 bases and J lost 10; bases outside the gene matches: 18. The CDR3 is made up of 15 amino acids. Germline lookup yields CDR1 MDHEN and CDR2 SYDVKM. This chain's CDR3 is CASGGRLGQGSYYTF. CDR3 nucleotide sequence: TGTGCCAGCGGAGGACGGTTAGGACAGGGATCGTACTACACCTTC.

This clonotype was counted a single time. As the CDR3 is not closed by the conserved phenylalanine or tryptophan, this likely results from a read error. Because the CDR3's place on the DNA is in doubt, the DNA is left out and the CDR3 is given as listed by TCRdb. V usage is TRBV11-2 and J usage is TRBJ2-7; the D call of TRBD2 is as the table states it, not checked on the DNA. Germline CDR1 SGHAT, CDR2 FQNNGV. Both ends counted, the CDR3 spans 11 residues. This CDR3 is CASSSASSVEY.

The genes are TRBV12-3 or TRBV12-4 and TRBJ2-5, with 8 nucleotides matching TRBD2. The CDR3 runs to 18 residues. Unmatched junction bases numbered 19, after V lost 5 bases and J lost 5 bases. The CDR3 here is CASSPLRAGVGRTETQYF. For the CDR3, the DNA is TGTGCCAGCAGTCCACTTAGAGCGGGGGTCGGGAGAACGGAGACCCAGTACTTC.

This clonotype qualifies as medium-sized. V gene TRBV6-5 combines with J gene TRBJ2-3; 11 positions match TRBD2. Losses at the gene ends were 2 bases for V and 6 bases for J; bases not matched to a gene: 7. This CDR3 is built from 16 residues. Germline V gene data show CDR1 as MNHEY and CDR2 as SVGAGI. CDR3 loop: CASSYRGLAARDTQYF. As DNA, the CDR3 is TGTGCCAGCAGTTACCGGGGACTAGCGGCCAGGGATACGCAGTATTTT.

Comments on this clonotype: It may be a read error: a sequence one base away is much more abundant. The chain couples TRBV28 to TRBJ2-7, with TRBD2 matching over 8 bases. The ends lost 6 bases at V and 3 bases at J; junction bases unmatched: 10. Germline-derived CDR1 and CDR2 are MDHEN and SYDVKM. The CDR3 has 15 residues. The CDR3 spells CASSTPGLGRYEQYF. DNA of the CDR3: TGTGCCAGCAGCACTCCGGGACTAGGGCGCTACGAGCAGTACTTC.

As regards this clonotype: At one boundary the junction diverges from the germline segment, which might be a read error. The V and J genes are TRBV14 and TRBJ2-1; tentatively, D is TRBD1 or TRBD2 (6 bases each). The germline V gene encodes CDR1 SGHDN and CDR2 FVKESK. The CDR3 covers 13 residues. The CDR3 region is CASSRQQGGEHFF. The CDR3 bases are TGTGCCAGTAGCCGACAACAGGGAGGTGAGCACTTCTTC.

Notes on this clonotype: One end of the junction varies from germline; a read error may be responsible. The chain couples TRBV6-5 to TRBJ2-6; TRBD1 might be the D (5 bases). CDR3 length: 17 amino acids. Germline V gene lookup returns CDR1 MNHEY and CDR2 SVGAGI. For the CDR3, the DNA is TGTGCCAGCAGCCATAGGGTAGGGGCCTTTGGGGCCAACGACCTGACTTTC. Its translation is CASSHRVGAFGANDLTF.

As for this clonotype: The junction departs from the called germline gene at one end, perhaps through a read error. The chain joins TRBV11-2 to TRBJ2-2; tentative D call: TRBD2 (6 bases). The CDR3 runs to 16 residues. Germline V lookup: CDR1 SGHAT, CDR2 FQNNGV. The CDR3 coding sequence is TGTGCCAGCAGCTTTGGTATGGCTAGCGCAACCGGGGAGCTGCTTTTT. This codes for CASSFGMASATGELLF.

This clonotype was observed a handful of times. This rearrangement joins TRBV7-3 to TRBJ2-5, with 8 bases that match TRBD1. The CDR3 contains 16 residues. Germline CDR1 is SGHTA and CDR2 is FQGTGA. The J segment lost 5 bases and the V segment lost 6 bases, leaving 14 bases of the junction unmatched. CDR3 protein: CASSKRGWQGAETQYF. CDR3 bases: TGTGCCAGCAGTAAAAGAGGTTGGCAGGGGGCTGAGACCCAGTACTTC.

Points on this clonotype: This may stem from a read error, because a much larger clone lies one nucleotide away. The chain links TRBV28 to TRBJ2-1, with D hard to call. This CDR3 spans 17 amino acids. Germline CDR1 and CDR2: MDHEN and SYDVKM. The CDR3: CACSSLGMAYSYNEQFF. In DNA form, the CDR3 reads TGTGCCTGCAGTTCACTTGGCATGGCCTACTCCTACAATGAGCAGTTCTTC.

Remarks on this clonotype: A much more abundant neighbour one base away suggests this may be a read error. This rearrangement joins TRBV28 to TRBJ2-3, with D possibly matching TRBD2 (5 bases). The length of the CDR3 is 17 residues. Germline values: CDR1 MDHEN, CDR2 SYDVKM. V dropped 5 bases and J dropped 8 bases, with 26 bases sitting between them. CDR3 protein: CASSDVRRSSQSGTQYF. The DNA of the CDR3 is TGTGCCAGCAGTGACGTAAGGAGGTCCTCGCAGAGTGGTACGCAGTATTTT.

Worth noting for this clonotype: A much larger clone lies one base from this, so it may be a read error. V usage is TRBV14 and J usage is TRBJ2-7, with D tentatively TRBD2 (5 bases). This CDR3 contains 14 residues. Per the germline V gene, CDR1 is SGHDN and CDR2 is FVKESK. The CDR3: CAGSRMGSSYEQYF. CDR3 bases: TGTGCCGGCAGCCGGATGGGGAGCTCCTACGAGCAGTACTTC.

Remarks on this clonotype: Relative to the germline gene, one junction end is altered; a read error may explain this. This chain uses TRBV12-3 or TRBV12-4 with TRBJ2-7; 7 bases fit TRBD1. This CDR3 has 15 residues. The CDR3, as DNA: TGTGCCAGCAGTTTAGGGCAGGGGGATTTATACGGGCAGTATTTC. Amino acid sequence: CASSLGQGDLYGQYF.

A word on this clonotype: The CDR3 does not end in the conserved phenylalanine or tryptophan, so this is likely a read error. This chain links TRBV6-6 with TRBJ2-5; 10 bases are shared with TRBD1. The CDR3 covers 15 residues. CDR1 is MNHNY and CDR2 is SVGAGI in the germline V gene (reference sequence). The CDR3 loop is CASSYSRTGGETQYS. The DNA for the CDR3 is TGCGCCAGCAGTTACTCGCGGACAGGGGGAGAGACCCAGTACTCC.

This clonotype showed up many times. The chain uses TRBV4-1 and TRBJ2-3; 10 bases fit TRBD1. V lost 4 bases and J lost 5; bases outside the gene matches: 6. CDR3 length equals 15 residues. Germline V gene lookup returns CDR1 MGHRA and CDR2 YSYEKL. The chain's CDR3 is CASSPRDRGQDTQYF. The CDR3 region has the DNA TGCGCCAGCAGCCCTCGCGACAGGGGGCAAGATACGCAGTATTTT.

Details on this clonotype: A much bigger clone sits one base away, suggesting this may be a read error. The chain links TRBV7-9 to TRBJ1-4; 8 nucleotides match TRBD1. Germline CDR1 and CDR2: SEHNR and FQNEAQ (reference sequence). The CDR3 sequence is 15 residues long. The CDR3 loop reads CASSGQGAQYEKLSF. CDR3 coding DNA: TGTGCCAGCAGCGGGCAGGGGGCGCAGTATGAAAAACTGTCTTTT.

This clonotype was found many times. This chain joins TRBV5-1 and TRBJ1-4; unclear D gene. Between the trimmed V and J ends, which lost 0 bases and 4 bases, there was a span of 7 bases. This CDR3 region has 14 residues. CDR1 is SGHRS and CDR2 is YFSETQ in the germline V gene. In DNA form, the CDR3 reads TGCGCCAGCAGCTTGGGGCAGTTTAATGAAAAACTGTTTTTT. It yields the protein CASSLGQFNEKLFF.

Notes on this clonotype: Sequence at one end of the junction differs from germline and may be a read error. The V and J genes are TRBV11-2 and TRBJ2-1; D not certain. The CDR3 extends over 13 amino acids. Germline CDR1 and CDR2: SGHAT and FQNNGV. As DNA, the CDR3 is TGTGCCATCAGCTTAAGAAGGTACAATGAGCAATTCTTC. Protein product: CAISLRRYNEQFF.

The rearrangement uses TRBV10-3 and TRBJ1-5; 9 nucleotides match TRBD1. The germline gives CDR1 ENHRY, CDR2 SYGVKD. This CDR3 contains 16 residues. After removal of 2 bases from V and 2 bases from J, the junction contained 4 bases not matched to a gene. The CDR3 spells CAISEAQGAGNQPQHF. CDR3 coding DNA: TGTGCCATCAGTGAGGCACAGGGGGCCGGCAATCAGCCCCAGCATTTT.